The 14 T cell receptor beta chains below come from one sample, sequenced in a study of blood T cell repertoires in COVID-19. Sequencing was performed with immunoSEQ multiplex PCR; in TCRdb, only in-frame clones are kept and a portion is missing. The sample carries about 78,000 clones, 75% to 95% recorded once. Source material: peripheral blood. The receptors were sampled from a woman older than 75 with acute or convalescent COVID-19.

The gene calls are TRBV7-9 and TRBJ1-1, with TRBD1 identical over 9 bases. Losses at the gene ends were 6 bases for V and 6 bases for J; bases not matched to a gene: 5. The length of the CDR3 is 13 residues. Germline V lookup: CDR1 SEHNR, CDR2 FQNEAQ (reference sequence). CDR3 sequence: CASRPTGGAEAFF. CDR3 nucleotides: TGTGCCAGCAGGCCGACAGGGGGGGCTGAAGCTTTCTTT.

V gene TRBV25-1 combines with J gene TRBJ1-6, with 9 bases fitting TRBD1. This CDR3 contains 14 residues. Germline V gives CDR1 MGHDK, CDR2 SYGVNS. The V gene end was trimmed by 6 bases and the J gene end by 10 bases; junction bases not matched to a gene: 7. As DNA, the CDR3 is TGTGCCAGCAGCATACAGGGGGCCGGGTCACCCCTCCACTTT. This codes for CASSIQGAGSPLHF.

This chain joins TRBV3-1 (or the pseudogene TRBV3-2) and TRBJ1-2, with D unclear. Germline assignment: CDR1 LGHDT and CDR2 YNNKEL (reference sequence). This CDR3 has 14 amino acids. V lost 2 bases and J lost 0, with 7 bases in between. The DNA for the CDR3 is TGTGCCAGCAGCCAAACCCACTCTAACTATGGCTACACCTTC. Protein product: CASSQTHSNYGYTF.

The CDR3 sequence is CAISESQGAAEAFF. The CDR3 DNA is TGTGCCATCAGTGAGTCCCAGGGGGCTGCTGAAGCTTTCTTT. The chain combines TRBV10-3 with TRBJ1-1; 8 bases map to TRBD1. The ends lost 0 bases at V and 6 bases at J; junction bases unmatched: 3. The CDR3 runs to 14 residues. Germline V lookup: CDR1 ENHRY, CDR2 SYGVKD.

The chain employs TRBV2 and TRBJ2-5; 14 bases align to TRBD2. J gave up 2 bases and V 5 bases, and 4 bases lay outside the gene matches. Germline V lookup: CDR1 SNHLY, CDR2 FYNNEI. The CDR3 covers 16 residues. In nucleotides, the CDR3 is TGTGCCAGCAGTCCTTGGACTAGCGGGGGGCAAGAGACCCAGTACTTC. As protein: CASSPWTSGGQETQYF.

This sequence joins TRBV5-5 and TRBJ1-2, with TRBD1 identical over 9 bases. The V segment lost 3 bases and the J segment 6 bases; nucleotides outside the gene matches: 9. CDR3 length: 15 amino acids. The V gene's germline CDR1 is SGHKS and CDR2 YYEKEE (reference sequence). CDR3 residues: CASSYLDRGGDGYTF. As DNA, the CDR3 is TGTGCCAGCAGCTATCTGGACAGGGGAGGGGATGGCTACACCTTC.

The chain has TRBV9 and TRBJ2-4, with 9 bases aligning to TRBD1. The CDR3 sequence is 17 residues long. V lost 4 bases, J lost 4 bases, and 12 bases stayed unmatched. Germline V gene lookup returns CDR1 SGDLS and CDR2 YYNGEE. Here the CDR3 DNA reads TGTGCCAGCAGCTTCCGACCCGGGACAGGGTTAAAAAACATTCAGTACTTC. Residues: CASSFRPGTGLKNIQYF.

This chain links TRBV3-1 (or the pseudogene TRBV3-2) with TRBJ2-1; 10 positions match TRBD2. Germline trimming cut 2 bases from V and 12 bases from J; bases unmatched to any gene: 4. CDR1 LGHDT and CDR2 YNNKEL come from the germline V gene (reference sequence). This CDR3 is 13 amino acids long. This CDR3 is CASSQTLAGVQFF. The CDR3 DNA is TGTGCCAGCAGCCAAACCCTAGCGGGGGTGCAGTTCTTC.

The chain employs TRBV7-8 and TRBJ1-1; TRBD1 matches at 8 bases. This CDR3 contains 13 residues. The V segment lost 5 bases and the J segment 3 bases; nucleotides outside the gene matches: 2. Germline V gene data show CDR1 as SGHVS and CDR2 as FQNEAQ. In DNA form, the CDR3 reads TGTGCCAGCAGCCTCAGGGGGCACACTGAAGCTTTCTTT. Its protein is CASSLRGHTEAFF.

The rearrangement uses TRBV2 and TRBJ2-7; 7 nucleotides line up with TRBD1. This CDR3 has 14 residues. The germline V gene encodes CDR1 SNHLY and CDR2 FYNNEI. The V gene end was trimmed by 3 bases and the J gene end by 3 bases; junction bases not matched to a gene: 5. CDR3 loop: CASSDTGTVYEQYF. The CDR3 DNA sequence: TGTGCCAGCAGTGATACGGGGACAGTCTACGAGCAGTACTTC.

V gene TRBV5-4 combines with J gene TRBJ1-5, with 7 bases matching TRBD1. V trimming: 0 bases; J trimming: 6 bases; junction bases outside the gene matches: 3. There are 14 residues in the CDR3. CDR1 is SGHNT and CDR2 is YYREEE in the germline V gene (reference sequence). The CDR3 region has the DNA TGTGCCAGCAGCTTGGGTACAGGGGTTCAGCCCCAGCATTTT. Protein: CASSLGTGVQPQHF.

This chain's CDR3 is CASSYRFEAWLSDRDPNEQFF. CDR3 bases: TGTGCCAGCAGTTATCGGTTTGAGGCATGGTTGTCGGACAGGGATCCCAATGAGCAGTTCTTC. The rearrangement links TRBV6-2 or TRBV6-3 to TRBJ2-1; 8 bases map to TRBD1. This CDR3 has 21 residues. The germline V gene has CDR1 MNHEY and CDR2 SVGEGT. The J segment lost 6 bases and the V segment lost 3 bases, leaving 25 bases of the junction unmatched.

The CDR3 region is CASRAGDYTGELFF. As DNA, the CDR3 is TGTGCCAGCAGGGCGGGAGACTACACCGGGGAGCTGTTTTTT. The J gene is TRBJ2-2, the V gene TRBV6-5; 7 bases are a match to TRBD2. Germline V lookup: CDR1 MNHEY, CDR2 SVGAGI. CDR3 length: 14 residues. J was trimmed by 3 bases and V by 6 bases; bases with no gene match: 4.

The sample holds one count of this clone. V is TRBV7-9 and J is TRBJ2-2, with D possibly matching TRBD2 (5 bases). V lost 5 bases, J lost 0 bases, and 10 bases lay in between. The CDR3 totals 15 residues. Germline V gene sequence: CDR1 SEHNR, CDR2 FQNEAQ (reference sequence). CDR3 in amino acids: CASSLGGPNTGELFF. CDR3 DNA: TGTGCCAGCAGCCTCGGAGGCCCGAACACCGGGGAGCTGTTTTTT.